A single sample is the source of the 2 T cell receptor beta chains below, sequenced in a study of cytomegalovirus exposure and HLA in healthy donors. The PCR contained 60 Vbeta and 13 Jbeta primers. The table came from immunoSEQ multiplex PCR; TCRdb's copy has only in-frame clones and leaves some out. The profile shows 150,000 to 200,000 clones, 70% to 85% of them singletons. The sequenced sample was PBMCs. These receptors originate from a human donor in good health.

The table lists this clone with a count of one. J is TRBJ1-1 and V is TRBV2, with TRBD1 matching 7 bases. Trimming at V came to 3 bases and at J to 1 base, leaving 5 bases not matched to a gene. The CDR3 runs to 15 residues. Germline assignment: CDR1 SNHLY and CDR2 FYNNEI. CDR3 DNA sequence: TGTGCCAGCAGTGACATGACAGGGACGAACACTGAAGCTTTCTTT. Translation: CASSDMTGTNTEAFF. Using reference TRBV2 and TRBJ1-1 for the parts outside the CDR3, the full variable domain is EPEVTQTPSHQVTQMGQEVILRCVPISNHLYFYWYRQILGQKVEFLVSFYNNEISEKSEIFDDQFSVERPDGSNFTLKIRSTKLEDSAMYFCASSDMTGTNTEAFFGQGTRLTVV.

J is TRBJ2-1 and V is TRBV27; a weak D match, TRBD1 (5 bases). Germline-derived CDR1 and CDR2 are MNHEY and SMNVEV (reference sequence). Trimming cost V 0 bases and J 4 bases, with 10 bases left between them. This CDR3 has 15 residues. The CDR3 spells CASSLSGPRYNEQFF. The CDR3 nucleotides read TGTGCCAGCAGTTTATCGGGGCCTAGGTACAATGAGCAGTTCTTC.